The sample holds one count of the clone carrying this T cell receptor beta chain. Its antigen is still unknown. RNA was extracted and reverse transcribed into cDNA as the sequencing template. Produced via immunoSEQ multiplex PCR; TCRdb's table is partial and in-frame only. The profile covers over 150,000 clones, with about 55% appearing a single time and 11% taken by the ten largest. The germline gives CDR1 SGDLS, CDR2 YYNGEE. V dropped 0 bases and J dropped 5; count of bases not matched to a gene: 3. The CDR3 spans 15 residues. The entry originates in a study of CD8+ T cells in alopecia areata. Treatment described: oral pan-JAK inhibitor, 5-10 mg twice daily. Study-wide results and limits: Scalp clonality, together with expanded CD8+ clones among the top 100, fell significantly with tofacitinib. The study also sequences resident alphabeta T cells of normal skin in scalp samples. Elevated clonality characterized lesional scalp relative to normal scalp, particularly in alopecia totalis/universalis. There was only one nonresponder, so it was unclear how baseline CD8+ expansion relates to response.

The J gene is TRBJ2-1, the V gene TRBV9, with 9 bases that match TRBD2. The starting material was CD8+ T cells sorted from blood, obtained at week 24, from a patient treated with tofacitinib. The sequence derives from a human donor with alopecia areata. The CDR3: CASSVEAGGHNEQFF. The DNA of the CDR3 is TGTGCCAGCAGCGTAGAAGCGGGGGGTCACAATGAGCAGTTCTTC. The full variable domain, its missing parts supplied by reference TRBV9 and TRBJ2-1, is DSGVTQTPKHLITATGQRVTLRCSPRSGDLSVYWYQQSLDQGLQFLIQYYNGEERAKGNILERFSAQQFPDLHSELNLSSLELGDSALYFCASSVEAGGHNEQFFGPGTRLTVL.